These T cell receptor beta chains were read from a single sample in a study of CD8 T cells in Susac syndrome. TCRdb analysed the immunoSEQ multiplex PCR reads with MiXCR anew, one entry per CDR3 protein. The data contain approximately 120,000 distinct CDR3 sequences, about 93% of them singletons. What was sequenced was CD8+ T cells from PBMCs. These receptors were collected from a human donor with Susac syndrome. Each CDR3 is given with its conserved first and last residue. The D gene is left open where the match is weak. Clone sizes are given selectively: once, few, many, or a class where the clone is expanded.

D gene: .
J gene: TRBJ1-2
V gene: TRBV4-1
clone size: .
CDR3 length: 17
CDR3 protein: CASSLMWERTPNYGYTF
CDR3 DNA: TGCGCCAGCAGCCTCATGTGGGAGCGGACCCCTAACTATGGCTACACCTTC

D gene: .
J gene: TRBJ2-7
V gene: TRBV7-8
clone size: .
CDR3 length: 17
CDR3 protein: CASSLFGRPGEEYEQYF
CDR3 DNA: TGTGCCAGCAGCTTATTCGGCCGGCCAGGGGAAGAATACGAGCAGTACTTC

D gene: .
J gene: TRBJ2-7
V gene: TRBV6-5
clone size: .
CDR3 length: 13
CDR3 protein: CASVDGTSYEQYF
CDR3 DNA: TGTGCCAGCGTGGACGGAACGTCCTACGAGCAGTACTTC

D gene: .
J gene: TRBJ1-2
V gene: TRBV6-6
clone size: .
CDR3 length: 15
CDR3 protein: CASSYSPRTSYGYTF
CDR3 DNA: TGTGCCAGCAGTTACTCCCCCCGGACTTCATATGGCTACACCTTC

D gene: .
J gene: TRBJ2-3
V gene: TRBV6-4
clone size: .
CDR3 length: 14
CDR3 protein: CASRLGGTFDTQYF
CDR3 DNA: TGTGCCAGTCGGCTGGGCGGGACTTTCGATACGCAGTATTTT

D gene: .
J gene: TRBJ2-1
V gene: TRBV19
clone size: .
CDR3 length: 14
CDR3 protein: CASSIDQGYNEQFF
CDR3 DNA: TGTGCCAGTAGTATAGATCAGGGCTACAATGAGCAGTTCTTC

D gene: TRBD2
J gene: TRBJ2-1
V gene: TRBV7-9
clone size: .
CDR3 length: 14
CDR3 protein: CASSLDLAGYEQFF
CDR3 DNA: TGTGCCAGCAGCTTAGATCTAGCGGGCTATGAGCAGTTCTTC

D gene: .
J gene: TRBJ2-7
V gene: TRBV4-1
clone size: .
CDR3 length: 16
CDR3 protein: CASSQDSQGLGREQYF
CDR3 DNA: TGCGCCAGCAGCCAAGACTCGCAGGGGTTGGGGAGAGAGCAGTACTTC

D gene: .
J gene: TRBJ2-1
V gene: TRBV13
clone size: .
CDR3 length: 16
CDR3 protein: CASSEEGGEAYNEQFF
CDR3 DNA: TGTGCCAGCAGCGAAGAGGGTGGGGAAGCCTACAATGAGCAGTTCTTC

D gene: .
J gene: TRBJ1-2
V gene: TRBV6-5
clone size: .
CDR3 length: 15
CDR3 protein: CASRSGVALDYGYTF
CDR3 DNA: TGTGCCAGCAGGTCAGGGGTAGCGCTAGACTATGGCTACACCTTC

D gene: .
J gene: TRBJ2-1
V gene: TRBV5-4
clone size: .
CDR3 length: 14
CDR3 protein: CASSLSDSQFEQFF
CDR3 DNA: TGTGCCAGCAGTCTCTCGGACAGCCAGTTTGAGCAGTTCTTC

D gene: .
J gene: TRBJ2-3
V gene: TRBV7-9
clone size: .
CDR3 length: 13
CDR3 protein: CASSPVATDTQYF
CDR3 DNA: TGTGCCAGCAGCCCCGTTGCCACAGATACGCAGTATTTT

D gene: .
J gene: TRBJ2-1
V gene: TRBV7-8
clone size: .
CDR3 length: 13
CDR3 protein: CASSQRGYNEQFF
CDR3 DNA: TGTGCCAGCAGCCAAAGGGGATACAATGAGCAGTTCTTC

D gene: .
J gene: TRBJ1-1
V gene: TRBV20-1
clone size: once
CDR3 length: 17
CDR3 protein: CSARSAGRTFMNTEAFF
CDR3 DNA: TGCAGTGCTAGATCGGCGGGTCGCACCTTCATGAACACTGAAGCTTTCTTT

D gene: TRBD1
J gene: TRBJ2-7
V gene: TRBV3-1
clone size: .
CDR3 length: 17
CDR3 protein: CASSQDGFGTGGYEQYF
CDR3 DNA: TGTGCCAGCAGCCAAGATGGATTCGGGACAGGGGGCTACGAGCAGTACTTC

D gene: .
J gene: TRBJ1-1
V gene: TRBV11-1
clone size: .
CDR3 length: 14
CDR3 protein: CASSLGGGPTEAFF
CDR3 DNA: TGTGCCAGCAGCTTAGGTGGGGGGCCCACTGAAGCTTTCTTT

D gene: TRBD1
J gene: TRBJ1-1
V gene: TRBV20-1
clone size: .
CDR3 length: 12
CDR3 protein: CSAGDREIRAFF
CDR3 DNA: TGCAGTGCTGGAGACAGGGAGATTCGAGCTTTCTTT

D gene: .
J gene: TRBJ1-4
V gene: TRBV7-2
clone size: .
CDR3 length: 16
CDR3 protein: CASSPPTVRIGEKLFF
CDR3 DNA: TGTGCCAGCAGCCCCCCGACAGTTCGGATTGGGGAAAAACTGTTTTTT

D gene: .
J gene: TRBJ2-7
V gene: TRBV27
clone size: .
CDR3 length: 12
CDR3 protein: CASQGLDYEQYF
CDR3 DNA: TGTGCCAGCCAGGGACTGGACTACGAGCAGTACTTC

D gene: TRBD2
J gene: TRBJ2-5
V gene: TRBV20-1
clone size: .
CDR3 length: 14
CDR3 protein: CSARDGGDQETQYF
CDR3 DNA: TGCAGTGCTAGAGATGGGGGGGACCAAGAGACCCAGTACTTC

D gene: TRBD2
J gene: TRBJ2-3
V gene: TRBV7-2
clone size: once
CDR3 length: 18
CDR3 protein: CASSAGTSGVYSTDTQYF
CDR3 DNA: TGTGCCAGCAGCGCCGGGACTAGCGGGGTGTATAGCACAGATACGCAGTATTTT

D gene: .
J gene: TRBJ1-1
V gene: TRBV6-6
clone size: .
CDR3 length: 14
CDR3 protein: CASSYSEGTTEAFF
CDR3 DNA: TGTGCCAGCAGTTACTCGGAAGGGACAACTGAAGCTTTCTTT

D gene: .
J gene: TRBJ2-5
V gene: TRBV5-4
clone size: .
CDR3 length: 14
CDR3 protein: CASRSDGQQETQYF
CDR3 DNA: TGTGCCAGCAGATCGGACGGCCAACAAGAGACCCAGTACTTC

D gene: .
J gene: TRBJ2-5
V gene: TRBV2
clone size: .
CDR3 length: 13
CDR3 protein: CASSRVAEETQYF
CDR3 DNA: TGTGCCAGCAGTCGAGTAGCTGAAGAGACCCAGTACTTC

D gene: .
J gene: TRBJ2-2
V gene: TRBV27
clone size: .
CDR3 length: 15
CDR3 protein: CASTLGAGITGELFF
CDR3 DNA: TGTGCCAGCACCCTTGGGGCAGGGATAACCGGGGAGCTGTTTTTT

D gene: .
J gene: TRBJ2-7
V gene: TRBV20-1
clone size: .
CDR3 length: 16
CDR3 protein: CSARPRDVGEYYEQYF
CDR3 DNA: TGCAGTGCTCGCCCCCGGGACGTTGGGGAATACTACGAGCAGTACTTC

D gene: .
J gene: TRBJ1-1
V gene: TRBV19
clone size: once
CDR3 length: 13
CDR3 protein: CASTRGRVTEAFF
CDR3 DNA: TGTGCCAGCACCCGGGGACGAGTCACTGAAGCTTTCTTT

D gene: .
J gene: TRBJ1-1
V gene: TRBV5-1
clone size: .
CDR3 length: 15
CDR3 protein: CASSWVGGRNTEAFF
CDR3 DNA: TGCGCCAGCAGCTGGGTGGGGGGAAGGAACACTGAAGCTTTCTTT

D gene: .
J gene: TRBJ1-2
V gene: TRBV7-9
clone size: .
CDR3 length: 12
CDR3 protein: CASSLGHGGYTF
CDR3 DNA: TGTGCCAGCAGCTTAGGCCATGGGGGCTACACCTTC

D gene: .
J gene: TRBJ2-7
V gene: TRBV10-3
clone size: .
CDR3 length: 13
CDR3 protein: CAITEQGSYEQYF
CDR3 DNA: TGTGCCATCACCGAACAGGGATCCTACGAGCAGTACTTC

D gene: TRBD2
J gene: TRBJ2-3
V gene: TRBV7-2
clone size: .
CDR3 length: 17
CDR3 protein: CASSSLAAAFNTDTQYF
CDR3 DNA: TGTGCCAGCAGCTCTCTAGCGGCTGCTTTCAACACAGATACGCAGTATTTT

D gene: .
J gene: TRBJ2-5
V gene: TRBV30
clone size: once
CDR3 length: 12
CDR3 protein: CAWSMGVETQYF
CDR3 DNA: TGTGCCTGGAGTATGGGTGTGGAGACCCAGTACTTC

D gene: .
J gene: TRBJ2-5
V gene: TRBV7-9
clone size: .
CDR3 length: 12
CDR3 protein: CASSPIQETQYF
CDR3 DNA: TGTGCCAGCAGCCCTATTCAAGAGACCCAGTACTTC

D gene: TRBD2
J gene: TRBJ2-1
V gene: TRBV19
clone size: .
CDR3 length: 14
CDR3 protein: CASSLAVAGDEQFF
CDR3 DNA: TGTGCCAGTAGCCTCGCAGTAGCGGGAGATGAGCAGTTCTTC

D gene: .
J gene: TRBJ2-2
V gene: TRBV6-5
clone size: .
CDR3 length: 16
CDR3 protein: CASSYRLGWRTGELFF
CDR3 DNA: TGTGCCAGCAGTTACCGTCTGGGTTGGAGGACCGGGGAGCTGTTTTTT

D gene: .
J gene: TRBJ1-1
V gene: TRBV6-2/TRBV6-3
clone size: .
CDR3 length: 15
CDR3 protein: CASSYFWDSDTEAFF
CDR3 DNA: TGTGCCAGCAGTTACTTCTGGGATTCGGACACTGAAGCTTTCTTT

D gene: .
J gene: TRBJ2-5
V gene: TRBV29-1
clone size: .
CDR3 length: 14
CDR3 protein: CSVEGLHFQETQYF
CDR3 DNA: TGCAGCGTTGAAGGGCTGCACTTTCAAGAGACCCAGTACTTC

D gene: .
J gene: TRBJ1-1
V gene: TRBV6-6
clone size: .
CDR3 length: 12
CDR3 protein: CASSPRNTEAFF
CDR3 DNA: TGTGCCAGCAGTCCAAGGAACACTGAAGCTTTCTTT

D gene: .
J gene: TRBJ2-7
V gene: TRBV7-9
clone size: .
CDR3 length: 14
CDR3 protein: CASSLVSSPYEQYF
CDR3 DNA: TGTGCCAGCAGCTTGGTCAGTTCACCCTACGAGCAGTACTTC

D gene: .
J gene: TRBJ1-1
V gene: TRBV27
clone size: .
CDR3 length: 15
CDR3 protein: CASSLSIGGNTEAFF
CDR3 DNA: TGTGCCAGCAGTTTATCGATTGGGGGCAACACTGAAGCTTTCTTT

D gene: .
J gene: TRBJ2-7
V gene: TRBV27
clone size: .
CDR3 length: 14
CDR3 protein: CASSITSTSYEQYF
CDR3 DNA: TGTGCCAGCAGTATTACTAGCACCTCCTACGAGCAGTACTTC

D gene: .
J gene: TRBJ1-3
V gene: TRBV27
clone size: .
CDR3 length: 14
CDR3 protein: CASSPGWSGNTIYF
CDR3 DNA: TGTGCCAGCAGTCCCGGTTGGAGCGGAAACACCATATATTTT

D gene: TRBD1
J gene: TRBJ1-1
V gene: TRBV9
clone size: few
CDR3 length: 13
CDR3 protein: CASSQGGNTEAFF
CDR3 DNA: TGTGCCAGTTCACAGGGGGGGAACACTGAAGCTTTCTTT

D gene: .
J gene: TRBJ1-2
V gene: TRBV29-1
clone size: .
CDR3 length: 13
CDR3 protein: CSVERGPLYGYTF
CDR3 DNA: TGCAGCGTTGAAAGGGGTCCCCTCTATGGCTACACCTTC